The entry that follows covers one T cell receptor (beta chain) sequence. A clone one base away is much larger, so this may be a read error. This record comes from a study of blood T cells in healthy people across ages. It was with a sample-barcoded 5' primer and a J-beta primer mix that a second PCR of about 6 to 12 cycles was run. TCRdb re-derived calls from the 5' RACE reads in MiXCR, one entry per CDR3 protein. This table holds hundreds of thousands of distinct CDR3 sequences, 25% to 35% found once. The CDR3 consists of 15 residues. CDR1 and CDR2 (germline): DFQATT, SNEGSKA (reference sequence). The trim removed 2 bases at V and 6 bases at J, leaving 11 bases unmatched. Per-sample yields of isolated PBMCs were at least 6 million.

The chain links TRBV20-1 to TRBJ2-3; TRBD2 agrees at 7 bases. This TCR derives from a woman aged 80 or over in good health. The sample taken for sequencing was blood. CDR3 residues: CSARQRAGTRDTQYF. CDR3 bases: TGCAGTGCTAGACAACGAGCGGGGACCCGCGATACGCAGTATTTT.